These 30 T cell receptor beta chains originate from one sample sequenced in a study of T cell responses to AZD1222 COVID-19 vaccine. Data came from immunoSEQ multiplex PCR; TCRdb stores just in-frame clones and leaves some out. The repertoire holds approximately 150,000 clones, with roughly 89% as singletons. Here the sequenced sample was peripheral blood, taken on day 0 of AZD1222 vaccination. The receptors stem from an adult in good health.

The chain is built from TRBV10-3 and TRBJ2-1, with TRBD1 matching over 10 bases. This CDR3 is built from 16 residues. CDR1 and CDR2 from the germline V gene are ENHRY and SYGVKD. The V and J ends lost 8 bases and 9 bases, in that order; junction bases with no gene match: 16. The CDR3 loop is CAIAQRSGTGAGEQFF. For the CDR3, the DNA is TGTGCCATCGCGCAAAGATCCGGGACAGGGGCCGGTGAGCAGTTCTTC.

The CDR3 loop reads CASSLLTEEQFF. The CDR3, as DNA: TGCGCCAGCAGCTTATTGACAGAGGAGCAGTTCTTC. V and J are TRBV5-1 and TRBJ2-1; a weak D match, TRBD1 (5 bases). Deletions cut 2 bases from V and 10 bases from J, with 10 bases between. The CDR3 totals 12 residues. Per the germline V gene, CDR1 is SGHRS and CDR2 is YFSETQ.

The genes are TRBV23-1 and TRBJ2-7; the D gene could be TRBD1 or TRBD2 (5 bases each). TRBV23-1 qualifies as an ORF whose function is uncertain. The CDR3 consists of 16 residues. V was cut by 7 bases and J by 2 bases, with 21 bases left in between. This chain's CDR3 is CASTLGEGSNTYEQYF. As DNA, the CDR3 is TGCGCCAGCACCCTCGGTGAGGGGAGCAACACCTACGAGCAGTACTTC.

The chain couples TRBV27 to TRBJ2-3, with 9 bases aligning to TRBD2. CDR1 is MNHEY, CDR2 SMNVEV, per germline (reference sequence). V lost 6 bases, J lost 0 bases, and 1 base stayed unmatched. This CDR3 is 14 amino acids long. CDR3 sequence: CASRTSGSTDTQYF. The CDR3 DNA follows: TGTGCCAGCAGAACTAGCGGGAGCACAGATACGCAGTATTTT.

This chain links TRBV6-5 with TRBJ2-1, with unresolved D. V was trimmed by 1 base and J by 0 bases, leaving 10 bases between them. The V gene's germline CDR1 is MNHEY and CDR2 SVGAGI. CDR3 length: 16 residues. CDR3 loop: CASSYYFPSSYNEQFF. The CDR3 region has the DNA TGTGCCAGCAGTTACTATTTCCCAAGCTCCTACAATGAGCAGTTCTTC.

The chain recombines TRBV6-5 with TRBJ1-1; TRBD1 is a possible D gene (5 bases). Germline V gene lookup returns CDR1 MNHEY and CDR2 SVGAGI. The V and J ends lost 6 bases and 4 bases respectively, with 12 bases between them. This CDR3 is built from 13 residues. DNA of the CDR3: TGTGCCAGCAGGATCGGGACGGGCACTGAAGCTTTCTTT. Translated: CASRIGTGTEAFF.

The chain links TRBV4-1 to TRBJ1-3; D unresolved. There are 14 residues in the CDR3. Per the germline V gene, CDR1 is MGHRA and CDR2 is YSYEKL. Trimming stripped 3 bases from V and 4 bases from J, with 10 bases between. The chain's CDR3 is CASSHPEEGNTIYF. The CDR3, as DNA: TGCGCCAGCAGCCACCCTGAGGAGGGAAACACCATATATTTT.

This chain connects TRBV24-1 to TRBJ2-2; 11 positions match TRBD1. The CDR3 has 17 amino acids. After removal of 5 bases from V and 5 bases from J, the junction contained 9 bases not matched to a gene. CDR1 KGHDR and CDR2 SFDVKD come from the germline V gene. The CDR3 coding sequence is TGTGCCACCAGTGGTCACGGACAGGGGGCAAGAACCGGGGAGCTGTTTTTT. Amino acids: CATSGHGQGARTGELFF.

The CDR3 DNA is TGTGCCAGCAGCTCTGACAGGAATCAGCCCCAGCATTTT. It yields the protein CASSSDRNQPQHF. The genes are TRBV11-1 and TRBJ1-5; tentative D call: TRBD1 (6 bases). Germline V gives CDR1 SGHAT, CDR2 FQDESV (reference sequence). Deletions cut 4 bases from V and 4 bases from J, with 8 bases between. The CDR3 runs to 13 residues.

The rearrangement links TRBV19 to TRBJ1-6, with D maybe TRBD1 (6 bases). The CDR3 spans 13 residues. CDR1 and CDR2 (germline): LNHDA, SQIVND (reference sequence). V was shortened by 9 bases and J by 7 bases, with 13 bases between the two germline ends. CDR3 residues: CASGGLTNSPLHF. The CDR3 nucleotides are TGTGCCAGCGGGGGGCTAACGAATTCACCCCTCCACTTT.

The chain links TRBV28 to TRBJ1-2, with 7 bases identical to TRBD1. V was clipped by 6 bases and J by 4 bases; unmatched bases: 5. Germline-derived CDR1 and CDR2 are MDHEN and SYDVKM. This CDR3 is 13 amino acids long. The CDR3 spells CASSGTASYGYTF. CDR3 sequence (DNA): TGTGCCAGCAGCGGGACAGCCAGCTATGGCTACACCTTC.

V and J are TRBV11-2 and TRBJ2-7; possibly TRBD2 for D (6 bases). Trimming removed 3 bases at V and 4 bases at J, with 19 bases between. The CDR3 covers 16 residues. CDR1 is SGHAT and CDR2 is FQNNGV in the germline V gene. Here the CDR3 reads CASSFDMDSRGYEQYF. The DNA for the CDR3 is TGTGCCAGCAGCTTTGATATGGATAGCCGGGGGTACGAGCAGTACTTC.

CDR3 amino acids: CASSLRHSNQPQHF. CDR3 DNA sequence: TGTGCCAGCAGCCTTAGACATAGCAATCAGCCCCAGCATTTT. The chain is built from TRBV5-5 and TRBJ1-5, with D unresolved. Germline V CDR1 and CDR2: SGHKS, YYEKEE (reference sequence). The CDR3 extends over 14 amino acids. V lost 4 bases, J lost 0 bases, and 8 bases lay in between.

The V gene is TRBV7-3, the J gene TRBJ2-6; D is perhaps TRBD2 (6 bases). V lost 5 bases, J lost 0 bases, and 11 bases lay in between. The CDR3 extends over 16 amino acids. The germline CDR1 and CDR2 sequences are SGHTA and FQGTGA. CDR3 sequence (DNA): TGTGCCAGCAGCCCCCCCGGGGGCTCTGGGGCCAACGTCCTGACTTTC. Its translation: CASSPPGGSGANVLTF. Together with reference TRBV7-3 and TRBJ2-6, the CDR3 gives the full variable domain: GAGVSQTPSNKVTEKGKYVELRCDPISGHTALYWYRQSLGQGPEFLIYFQGTGAADDSGLPNDRFFAVRPEGSVSTLKIQRTERGDSAVYLCASSPPGGSGANVLTFGAGSRLTVL.

The chain couples TRBV10-3 to TRBJ2-1, with D possibly matching TRBD2 (5 bases). CDR1 is ENHRY, CDR2 SYGVKD, per germline. This CDR3 spans 15 amino acids. The ends were cut back, 0 bases at V and 8 bases at J, with 14 bases in the middle. CDR3 amino acids: CAISESLASSYEQFF. In DNA, the CDR3 is TGTGCCATCAGTGAGTCTTTAGCGTCTTCCTATGAGCAGTTCTTC.

The CDR3 DNA follows: TGTGCCAGCAGCCCAATCGGACTGGTGAACTCTGGGGCCAACGTCCTGACTTTC. The encoded protein is CASSPIGLVNSGANVLTF. The rearrangement joins TRBV9 to TRBJ2-6; D might be TRBD2 (5 bases). The germline gives CDR1 SGDLS, CDR2 YYNGEE. This CDR3 is built from 18 residues. V was shortened by 4 bases and J by 0 bases, with 17 bases between the two germline ends.

V is TRBV4-1 and J is TRBJ1-2, with D hard to call. There are 14 residues in the CDR3. CDR1 and CDR2 from the germline V gene are MGHRA and YSYEKL. V lost 3 bases and J 0 bases, leaving 8 bases between the germline ends. The chain's CDR3 is CASSHPGANYGYTF. The CDR3 DNA is TGCGCCAGCAGCCACCCAGGAGCTAACTATGGCTACACCTTC.

This clone occurred a few times. The rearrangement links TRBV19 to TRBJ1-5; no clear D. The V end was cut by 5 bases, the J end by 0 bases, with 17 bases between. This CDR3 has 17 amino acids. Germline V gene sequence: CDR1 LNHDA, CDR2 SQIVND (reference sequence). CDR3 DNA sequence: TGTGCCAGTAGTTCTGTCTGGGGATCCTATAGCAATCAGCCCCAGCATTTT. It translates to CASSSVWGSYSNQPQHF.

This clone was picked up one time. The CDR3 reads CASSFTGRTDTQYF. In nucleotides, the CDR3 is TGTGCCAGCAGCTTCACCGGGAGAACAGATACGCAGTATTTT. The genes are TRBV11-2 and TRBJ2-3; TRBD2 might be the D (6 bases). CDR3 size: 14 residues. Trimming removed 3 bases from V and 3 bases from J, with 10 bases in between. Germline V CDR1 and CDR2: SGHAT, FQNNGV.

The gene calls are TRBV18 and TRBJ1-2; D ambiguous. This CDR3 has 12 amino acids. The V end was cut by 3 bases, the J end by 8 bases, with 10 bases between. Germline-derived CDR1 and CDR2 are KGHSH and LQKENI. CDR3 nucleotides: TGTGCCAGCTCACCTACCGACGGGGGCTACACCTTC. Protein sequence: CASSPTDGGYTF. The variable domain in full, with the rest retrieved from reference TRBV18 and TRBJ1-2, is NAGVMQNPRHLVRRRGQEARLRCSPMKGHSHVYWYRQLPEEGLKFMVYLQKENIIDESGMPKERFSAEFPKEGPSILRIQQVVRGDSAAYFCASSPTDGGYTFGSGTRLTVV.

This chain connects TRBV19 to TRBJ2-3; 14 bases map to TRBD2. V lost 4 bases, J lost 6 bases, and 3 bases stayed unmatched. CDR1 LNHDA and CDR2 SQIVND come from the germline V gene (reference sequence). The CDR3 runs 15 residues. The CDR3 bases are TGTGCCAGTAGTACGGGACTAGCGGGAGTGGATACGCAGTATTTT. It yields the protein CASSTGLAGVDTQYF. Combining the CDR3 with reference TRBV19 and TRBJ2-3 gives the whole variable domain DGGITQSPKYLFRKEGQNVTLSCEQNLNHDAMYWYRQDPGQGLRLIYYSQIVNDFQKGDIAEGYSVSREKKESFPLTVTSAQKNPTAFYLCASSTGLAGVDTQYFGPGTRLTVL.

The chain couples TRBV11-2 to TRBJ2-7, with D perhaps TRBD1 (6 bases). Trimming cost V 3 bases and J 4 bases, with 10 bases left between them. Germline CDR1 SGHAT, CDR2 FQNNGV. This CDR3 contains 13 residues. The DNA of the CDR3 is TGTGCCAGCAGCTTGGGACAAATTTACGAGCAGTACTTC. It translates to CASSLGQIYEQYF.

V usage is TRBV29-1 and J usage is TRBJ2-7, with 7 bases aligning to TRBD1. V shed 4 bases, J shed 4 bases, and the junction held 10 bases outside the gene matches. The CDR3 has 14 amino acids. From germline, CDR1 is SQVTM and CDR2 ANQGSEA. CDR3 amino acids: CSVAREQGPYEQYF. CDR3 DNA sequence: TGCAGCGTTGCCCGGGAACAGGGGCCGTACGAGCAGTACTTC.

This chain joins TRBV27 and TRBJ2-7, with no clear D. V was clipped by 3 bases and J by 0 bases, with 9 bases between them. Germline-derived CDR1 and CDR2 are MNHEY and SMNVEV (reference sequence). The CDR3 is 14 amino acids. CDR3 region: CASSFRAVSYEQYF. Here the CDR3 DNA reads TGTGCCAGCAGTTTTAGGGCAGTCTCCTACGAGCAGTACTTC.

The gene calls are TRBV28 and TRBJ1-5; tentatively, D is TRBD1 (6 bases). Germline-derived CDR1 and CDR2 are MDHEN and SYDVKM. Trimming cost V 3 bases and J 5 bases, with 11 bases left between them. The CDR3 extends over 14 amino acids. This CDR3 reads CASSFAGGYQPQHF. The CDR3 region has the DNA TGTGCCAGCAGTTTCGCTGGGGGCTATCAGCCCCAGCATTTT.

The chain links TRBV7-3 to TRBJ1-4, with D perhaps TRBD1 (5 bases). Germline assignment: CDR1 SGHTA and CDR2 FQGTGA. There are 16 residues in the CDR3. Trimming removed 4 bases from V and 0 bases from J, with 12 bases in between. CDR3 sequence reads: CASSSLTDSTNEKLFF. The CDR3 DNA sequence: TGTGCCAGCAGCTCTCTGACAGACTCAACTAATGAAAAACTGTTTTTT.

V and J are TRBV27 and TRBJ1-5; 8 bases fit TRBD1. This CDR3 is built from 14 residues. From germline, CDR1 is MNHEY and CDR2 SMNVEV (reference sequence). J lost 6 bases, V lost 6 bases, and 7 bases had no gene match. This CDR3 reads CASSIQGGGQPQHF. As DNA, the CDR3 is TGTGCCAGCAGCATACAGGGGGGCGGTCAGCCCCAGCATTTT.

The genes are TRBV6-7 and TRBJ1-1; possible D gene TRBD1, 6 bases. TRBV6-7 is an open reading frame, and its role is uncertain. The CDR3 spans 16 residues. Between the trimmed V and J ends, which lost 6 bases and 1 base, there was a span of 18 bases. Written as DNA, the CDR3 is TGTGCCAGCAGGAAATACCTGGACAGACAGAACACTGAAGCTTTCTTT. It is translated as CASRKYLDRQNTEAFF.

The V and J genes are TRBV9 and TRBJ1-3; 7 positions agree with TRBD1. V lost 4 bases to trimming and J lost 2 bases; unmatched junction nucleotides: 6. The CDR3 extends over 15 amino acids. The germline gives CDR1 SGDLS, CDR2 YYNGEE. This chain's CDR3 is CASSPLQGAGNTIYF. As DNA, the CDR3 is TGTGCCAGCAGCCCATTGCAGGGGGCTGGAAACACCATATATTTT.

The CDR3 bases are TGCGCCAGCAGGTCGGCGGGAGGGCCGGGGACCGGGGAGCTGTTTTTT. As protein: CASRSAGGPGTGELFF. The chain combines TRBV5-1 with TRBJ2-2, with 9 nucleotides matching TRBD2. CDR1 is SGHRS, CDR2 YFSETQ, per germline. The CDR3 consists of 16 residues. With 5 bases clipped from V and 5 bases from J, the junction kept 10 bases outside the gene matches.